The entry below describes one TCR beta chain. The clone's antigen remains unknown. No much larger clone exists at a distance of one base, and base qualities are not known. These data come from a study of blood T cell repertoires in COVID-19 (TCRdb year 2020). For context, the study as a whole: Collaborator samples came from the United States, Italy and Spain and covered acute and convalescent phases of COVID-19. HLA class I and class II types, where available, came from metadata supplied by the sample provider rather than from assay-based typing. The repertoires were made available in a free public database intended to serve as a resource for research on the immune response to SARS-CoV-2. The material from the prospective study consisted of cDNA or gDNA derived from T cells, B-cell-depleted T cells, or PBMCs. Samples were obtained from the ongoing ImmuneRACE study (first 160 participants) and from 1,254 subjects provided by 6 global collaborators. Subjects who had been exposed to COVID-19, were actively infected with it, or had recovered from it provided the deeply sampled blood TCRbeta repertoires that made up the dataset. Sample metadata almost always included a de-identified subject ID, COVID-19 status, age in years and sex. Study-wide conclusions, independent of this receptor: How much clinical and demographic metadata was included differed by source and by participant, and the metadata was provided uncurated.

Each collaborating institution followed its own protocols to collect whole blood in K2EDTA tubes. For TCRbeta analysis, collaborators shipped samples in one of three forms: frozen whole blood, isolated PBMCs, or DNA extracted from either of those sample types. At the junction V is shortened by 5 bases and J by 0 bases; bases outside the gene matches: 7. CDR1 and CDR2 (SEHNR, FQNEAQ) derive from the germline V gene (reference sequence). The CDR3 spans 16 residues, from the cysteine through the phenylalanine. The retained sequence is limited to the CDR3, 48 bases, with the frame set at the first base. TCRbeta CDR3 regions were amplified from genomic DNA using the immunoSEQ Assay, a bias-controlled multiplex PCR. The study's processing was this. The number of nucleated cells in each sample was estimated by amplification of reference gene primers within the assay. To quantify the absolute abundance of each unique TCRbeta CDR3 rearrangement, sequence reads were collapsed and filtered. Productive Simpson clonality was computed per sample as the square root of Simpson's diversity index over productive rearrangements. TCRdb provides this immuneACCESS table in a form limited to in-frame rearrangements. Some clones are lacking; in checked studies, under half of them reflect an unresolved V gene, and why the rest are absent is not known. V and J calls and clone size follow that table, whereas D and trimming were derived from the DNA. Within this sample are roughly 26,000 clones, with about nine tenths of them counted one time only. The ten largest clones add up to around 2.8% of the sample.

Sequenced material: peripheral blood. The receptor comes from a human donor in a cohort sampled during active COVID-19. The rearrangement joined TRBV7-9 to TRBJ2-3; 8 central bases correspond to TRBD2. The CDR3 reads as follows: CASSPRGAGSTDTQYF. The sequenced DNA: TGTGCCAGCAGCCCGCGGGGGGCGGGGAGCACAGATACGCAGTATTTT. Full variable domain (CDR3 extended with the reference TRBV7-9 and TRBJ2-3 proteins): DTGVSQNPRHKITKRGQNVTFRCDPISEHNRLYWYRQTLGQGPEFLTYFQNEAQLEKSRLLSDRFSAERPKGSFSTLEIQRTEQGDSAMYLCASSPRGAGSTDTQYFGPGTRLTVL.